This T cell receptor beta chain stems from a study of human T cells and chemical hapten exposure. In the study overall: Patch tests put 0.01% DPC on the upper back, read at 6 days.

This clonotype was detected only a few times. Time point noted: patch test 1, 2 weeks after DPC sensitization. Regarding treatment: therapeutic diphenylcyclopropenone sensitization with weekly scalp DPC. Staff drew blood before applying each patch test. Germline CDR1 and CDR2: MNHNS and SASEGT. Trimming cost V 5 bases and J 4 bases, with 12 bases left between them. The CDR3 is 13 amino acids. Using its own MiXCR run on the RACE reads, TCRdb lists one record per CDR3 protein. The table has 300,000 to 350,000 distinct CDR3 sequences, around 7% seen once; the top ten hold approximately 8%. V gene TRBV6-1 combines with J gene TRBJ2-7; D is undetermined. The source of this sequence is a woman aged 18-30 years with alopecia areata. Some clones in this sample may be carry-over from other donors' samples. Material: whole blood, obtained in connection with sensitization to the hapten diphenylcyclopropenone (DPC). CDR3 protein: CASSLEVRYEQYF. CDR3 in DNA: TGTGCCAGCAGTCTAGAGGTACGTTACGAGCAGTACTTC.